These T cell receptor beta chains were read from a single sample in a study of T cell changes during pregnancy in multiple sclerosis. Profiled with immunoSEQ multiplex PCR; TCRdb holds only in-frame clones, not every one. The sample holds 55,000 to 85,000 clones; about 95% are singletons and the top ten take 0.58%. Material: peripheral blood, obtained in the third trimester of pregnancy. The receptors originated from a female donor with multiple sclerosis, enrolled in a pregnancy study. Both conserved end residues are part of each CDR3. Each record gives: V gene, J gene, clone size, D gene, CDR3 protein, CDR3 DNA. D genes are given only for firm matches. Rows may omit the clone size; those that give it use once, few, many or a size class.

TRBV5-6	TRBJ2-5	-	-	CASGLPTASRTQYF	TGTGCCAGCGGCTTACCGACAGCCTCTCGGACCCAGTACTTC
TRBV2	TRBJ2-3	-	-	CASSDGTDTQYF	TGTGCCAGCAGTGACGGCACAGATACGCAGTATTTT
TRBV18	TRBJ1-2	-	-	CASSPERDENYGYTF	TGTGCCAGCTCACCCGAGCGGGACGAGAACTATGGCTACACCTTC
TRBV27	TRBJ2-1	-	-	CASSQLPLGRGPYNEQFF	TGTGCCAGCAGCCAACTGCCCCTGGGGCGGGGGCCCTACAATGAGCAGTTCTTC
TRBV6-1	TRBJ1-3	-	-	CASTPGQFGNTIYF	TGTGCCAGCACCCCAGGACAGTTTGGAAACACCATATATTTT
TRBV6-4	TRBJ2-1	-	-	CASSDSGGPYNEQFF	TGTGCCAGCAGTGACTCCGGGGGGCCTTACAATGAGCAGTTCTTC
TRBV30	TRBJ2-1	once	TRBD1	CAWSVWTGTDEQFF	TGTGCCTGGAGTGTCTGGACAGGGACTGATGAGCAGTTCTTC
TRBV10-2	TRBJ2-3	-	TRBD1	CAILGGGQGGVPLDTQYF	TGCGCCATTCTTGGAGGGGGACAGGGCGGTGTGCCCTTAGATACGCAGTATTTT
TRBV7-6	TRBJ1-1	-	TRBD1	CASSLGTGGPTEAFF	TGTGCCAGCAGCTTAGGGACAGGAGGACCAACTGAAGCTTTCTTT
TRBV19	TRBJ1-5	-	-	CASSKDSLGQPQHF	TGTGCCAGTAGCAAAGACAGTCTAGGTCAGCCCCAGCATTTT
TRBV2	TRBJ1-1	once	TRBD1	CASRGDRVTEAFF	TGTGCCAGCAGGGGAGACAGGGTCACTGAAGCTTTCTTT
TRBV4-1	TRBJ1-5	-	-	CASSQGIQVYSNQPQHF	TGCGCCAGCAGCCAGGGAATACAGGTGTATAGCAATCAGCCCCAGCATTTT
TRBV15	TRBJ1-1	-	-	CATSEHTEAFF	TGTGCCACCAGCGAGCACACTGAAGCTTTCTTT
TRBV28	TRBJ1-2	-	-	CASSPRGIYGYTF	TGTGCCAGCAGTCCACGGGGGATTTATGGCTACACCTTC
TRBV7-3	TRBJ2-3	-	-	CASAGGGTDTQYF	TGTGCCAGCGCTGGAGGCGGGACAGATACGCAGTATTTT
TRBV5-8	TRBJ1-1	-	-	CASSLVWGESTEAFF	TGTGCCAGCAGCTTGGTTTGGGGGGAGAGCACTGAAGCTTTCTTT
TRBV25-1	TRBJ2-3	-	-	CASSEYSLADTQYF	TGTGCCAGCAGTGAATATAGTTTGGCAGATACGCAGTATTTT
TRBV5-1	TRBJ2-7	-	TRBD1	CASSPGQGAGEQYF	TGCGCCAGCAGCCCGGGACAGGGGGCTGGAGAGCAGTACTTC
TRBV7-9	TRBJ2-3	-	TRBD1	CASSPPGTGSTDTQYF	TGTGCCAGCAGCCCACCCGGGACAGGTTCCACAGATACGCAGTATTTT
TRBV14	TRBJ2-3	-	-	CASSQGTVTDTQYF	TGTGCCAGCAGCCAAGGCACGGTCACAGATACGCAGTATTTT
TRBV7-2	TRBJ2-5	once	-	CASSLSETQYF	TGTGCCAGCAGCCTCTCCGAGACCCAGTACTTC
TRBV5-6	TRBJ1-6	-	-	CASSLATGQYNSPLHF	TGTGCCAGCAGCTTGGCTACAGGGCAGTACAATTCACCCCTCCACTTT
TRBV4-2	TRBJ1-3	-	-	CASSQWAAGGNTIYF	TGTGCCAGCAGCCAGTGGGCGGCGGGAGGAAACACCATATATTTT
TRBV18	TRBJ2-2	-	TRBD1	CASSPPGQGRAGELFF	TGTGCCAGCTCACCACCTGGACAGGGCAGGGCCGGGGAGCTGTTTTTT
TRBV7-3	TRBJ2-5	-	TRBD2	CASSLTRTSETQYF	TGTGCCAGCAGCTTAACAAGGACTAGCGAGACCCAGTACTTC
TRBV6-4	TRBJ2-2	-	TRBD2	CASSGSGGVVELFF	TGTGCCAGCAGTGGAAGCGGGGGGGTGGTAGAGCTGTTTTTT
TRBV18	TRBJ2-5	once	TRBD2	CASSPSGGETQYF	TGTGCCAGCTCACCATCGGGAGGAGAGACCCAGTACTTC
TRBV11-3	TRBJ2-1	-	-	CASSFPRGGGEQFF	TGTGCCAGCAGCTTTCCCAGGGGAGGGGGTGAGCAGTTCTTC
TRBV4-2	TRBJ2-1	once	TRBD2	CASSQRSGVLRNEQFF	TGTGCCAGCAGCCAACGTAGCGGGGTCTTGCGCAATGAGCAGTTCTTC